This is a list of T cell receptor beta chains from one sample in a study of T cell responses to AZD1222 COVID-19 vaccine. Data came from immunoSEQ multiplex PCR; TCRdb stores just in-frame clones and leaves some out. The table lists roughly 140,000 clones, 80% to 85% of them singletons. The starting material was peripheral blood, obtained on day 0 of MenACWY control vaccination. All receptors derive from an adult in good health. The CDR3 runs from the conserved cysteine through the conserved F or W. The D gene is left open where the match is weak. Size values are once, few and many counts, or a class for expanded clones, and some rows have none.

j_call v_call clone_size d_call cdr3_nt cdr3_aa
TRBJ1-6 TRBV27 - - TGTGCCAGCTCGCTCAACGGCTCTGGGAATTCACCCCTCCACTTT CASSLNGSGNSPLHF
TRBJ1-5 TRBV2 - - TGTGCCAGCAGGCAAGGGGTACGAAGTCAGCCCCAGCATTTT CASRQGVRSQPQHF
TRBJ2-2 TRBV27 - TRBD1 TGTGCCAGCAGTCCGCGGACAGGTACCGGGGAGCTGTTTTTT CASSPRTGTGELFF
TRBJ2-2 TRBV11-2 once - TGTGCCAGCAGCTTAGGGCAGTACACCGGGGAGCTGTTTTTT CASSLGQYTGELFF
TRBJ2-3 TRBV24-1 - TRBD1 TGTGCCACCAGTGATTTCGGGGACAGGGGCGGTGGAGATACGCAGTATTTT CATSDFGDRGGGDTQYF
TRBJ1-5 TRBV3-1/TRBV3-2 few - TGTGCCAGCGGATTCGGCAATCAGCCCCAGCATTTT CASGFGNQPQHF
TRBJ1-6 TRBV5-6 - - TGTGCCAGCAGCCCGAGGCGGGCAGGGCAGGGGTATAATTCACCCCTCCACTTT CASSPRRAGQGYNSPLHF
TRBJ1-2 TRBV5-6 - - TGTGCCAGCAGGGGCAGGGGAAAAAACTATGGCTACACCTTC CASRGRGKNYGYTF
TRBJ2-2 TRBV5-4 few TRBD2 TGTGCCAGCAGCGGACCCACCTTAGCGGGTACCGGGGAGCTGTTTTTT CASSGPTLAGTGELFF
TRBJ2-2 TRBV6-5 - TRBD1 TGTGCCAGCAGTCCCAACAGGGGGCAAGCCGGGGAGCTGTTTTTT CASSPNRGQAGELFF
TRBJ2-1 TRBV19 - - TGTGCCAGTAGTAAGCCAGGCCCGTACAATGAGCAGTTCTTC CASSKPGPYNEQFF
TRBJ2-1 TRBV10-3 - TRBD2 TGTGCCATCAGTGATCTAGTTGAGCGGGGGGGTTACAATGAGCAGTTCTTC CAISDLVERGGYNEQFF
TRBJ2-7 TRBV6-2/TRBV6-3 once TRBD2 TGTGCCAGCAGCTCAGCGGGGGTTGTCGGCTCTTACGAGCAGTACTTC CASSSAGVVGSYEQYF
TRBJ1-2 TRBV6-5 - - TGTGCCAGCACCAGCAGATTCTATGGCTACACCTTC CASTSRFYGYTF
TRBJ2-3 TRBV3-1/TRBV3-2 - - TGTGCCAGCAGCAAGCAGGGTCAAGGGACAGATACGCAGTATTTT CASSKQGQGTDTQYF
TRBJ2-1 TRBV5-1 - - TGCGCCAGCTGTCGAGCGGATCTCTTATTTGGCTCCTACAATGAGCAGTTCTTC CASCRADLLFGSYNEQFF
TRBJ2-7 TRBV4-1 few - TGCGCCAGCAGCCAAGATACCGTGTTTACCTCAAGGAGCTACGAGCAGTACTTC CASSQDTVFTSRSYEQYF
TRBJ1-6 TRBV19 - TRBD1 TGTGCCAGTAGTATCGACAGGGGCGGAAATTCACCCCTCCACTTT CASSIDRGGNSPLHF